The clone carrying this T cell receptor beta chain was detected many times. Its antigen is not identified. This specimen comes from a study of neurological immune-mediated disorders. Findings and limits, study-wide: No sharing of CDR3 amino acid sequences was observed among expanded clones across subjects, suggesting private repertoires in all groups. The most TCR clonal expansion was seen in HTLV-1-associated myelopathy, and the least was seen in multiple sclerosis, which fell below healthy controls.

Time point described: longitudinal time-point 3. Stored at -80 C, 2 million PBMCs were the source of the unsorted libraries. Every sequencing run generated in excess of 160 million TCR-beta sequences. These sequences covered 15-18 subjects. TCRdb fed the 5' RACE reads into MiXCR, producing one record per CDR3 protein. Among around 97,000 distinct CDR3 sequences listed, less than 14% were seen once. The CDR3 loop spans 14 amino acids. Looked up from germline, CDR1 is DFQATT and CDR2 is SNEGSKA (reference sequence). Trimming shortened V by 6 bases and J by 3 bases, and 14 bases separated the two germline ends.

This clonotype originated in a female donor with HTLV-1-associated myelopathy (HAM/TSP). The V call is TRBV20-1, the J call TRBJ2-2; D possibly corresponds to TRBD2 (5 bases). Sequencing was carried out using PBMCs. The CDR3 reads CSARTTRYTGELFF. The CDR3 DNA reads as TGCAGTGCCCGTACAACTAGGTACACCGGGGAGCTGTTTTTT.